What follows are 21 T cell receptor beta chains derived from one specimen sequenced in a study of T-cell reconstitution after alpha-beta-depleted transplantation in children. Unique molecular identifiers were used to barcode this TCRbeta library. MiXCR, run by TCRdb on the PCR reads, gives a single entry per CDR3 protein. The repertoire holds fewer than 700,000 distinct CDR3 sequences, with approximately 12% as singletons. Sequencing used PBMCs, mostly from graft donor cells, obtained 360 days after TCRalphabeta/CD19-depleted stem cell transplant. The receptors were sampled from a male patient aged 10 to 17 who had a stem cell transplant for acute myeloid leukemia, so the T cells may come from the graft donor.

This clonotype has only a few counts. This CDR3 reads CAWGIMAGVADTQYF. The CDR3 DNA is TGTGCCTGGGGTATAATGGCGGGAGTGGCAGATACGCAGTATTTT. The chain has TRBV30 and TRBJ2-3, with 7 bases aligning to TRBD2. This CDR3 region has 15 residues. V was pared by 5 bases and J by 4 bases, with 12 bases of the junction left unmatched. The V gene's germline CDR1 is GTSNPN and CDR2 SVGIG (reference sequence).

This chain connects TRBV27 to TRBJ2-1; 8 bases are shared with TRBD1. The germline CDR1 and CDR2 sequences are MNHEY and SMNVEV (reference sequence). Germline trimming cut 0 bases from V and 6 bases from J; bases unmatched to any gene: 10. The CDR3 is made up of 17 amino acids. Written as DNA, the CDR3 is TGTGCCAGCAGTTTATCACCGGACAGGGTGGACCTCAATGAGCAGTTCTTC. Amino acid sequence: CASSLSPDRVDLNEQFF.

The chain is built from TRBV27 and TRBJ2-1; 12 bases line up with TRBD2. CDR3 length: 16 residues. Losses at the gene ends were 2 bases for V and 5 bases for J; bases not matched to a gene: 4. Germline CDR1 and CDR2: MNHEY and SMNVEV (reference sequence). The CDR3: CASSLASGRANNEQFF. The DNA for the CDR3 is TGTGCCAGCAGTTTAGCTAGCGGGAGGGCCAACAATGAGCAGTTCTTC.

This clonotype was seen a few times. The chain links TRBV7-6 to TRBJ2-5; 10 bases fit TRBD2. Germline V gene lookup returns CDR1 SGHVS and CDR2 FNYEAQ. V lost 1 base, J lost 3 bases, and 8 bases stayed unmatched. The CDR3 runs to 17 residues. CDR3 DNA sequence: TGTGCCAGCAGCTTAGGACTAGCGGGCGCGATAGAAGAGACCCAGTACTTC. The encoded protein is CASSLGLAGAIEETQYF.

This clonotype was counted many times. The chain uses TRBV28 and TRBJ2-3, with 7 bases identical to TRBD1. V shed 4 bases and J 2 bases; nucleotides not matched to a gene: 3. This CDR3 region has 14 residues. In germline, CDR1 is MDHEN, CDR2 SYDVKM. The CDR3 DNA reads TGTGCCAGCAGTTCGACAGGGTTCACAGATACGCAGTATTTT. As protein: CASSSTGFTDTQYF.

There are many counts of this clonotype. The rearrangement links TRBV12-3 or TRBV12-4 to TRBJ2-1; D is uncertain. CDR3 length: 16 residues. V shed 5 bases and J shed 1 base, with 15 bases lying between them. CDR3 in DNA: TGTGCCAGCAGTACATACCCGGGTCTATCCTACAATGAGCAGTTCTTC. Amino acid sequence: CASSTYPGLSYNEQFF.

This clonotype was picked up a small number of times. The chain uses TRBV9 and TRBJ2-2; unclear D gene. The CDR3 is made up of 15 amino acids. CDR1 and CDR2 from the germline V gene are SGDLS and YYNGEE. The germline V and J ends were trimmed by 4 bases and 1 base, with 11 bases remaining between them. CDR3: CASSLPDQNTGELFF. In nucleotides, the CDR3 is TGTGCCAGCAGCCTCCCGGACCAGAACACCGGGGAGCTGTTTTTT.

This clonotype was seen a handful of times. V and J are TRBV25-1 and TRBJ2-3; a weak D match, TRBD1 (6 bases). Germline-derived CDR1 and CDR2 are MGHDK and SYGVNS. The CDR3 has 17 residues. V was pared by 4 bases and J by 3 bases, with 20 bases between. The CDR3 nucleotides are TGTGCCAGCAGTGTCCTAACAGGGTCCACCGGGACAGATACGCAGTATTTT. Protein product: CASSVLTGSTGTDTQYF.

In this sample, this clonotype turned up a few times. The V gene is TRBV7-2, the J gene TRBJ1-2; D uncertain. Germline CDR1 reads SGHTA; CDR2 reads FQGNSA. V dropped 5 bases and J dropped 0 bases, with 13 bases sitting between them. This CDR3 has 15 amino acids. The CDR3 here is CASSHQLLANYGYTF. Here the CDR3 DNA reads TGTGCCAGCAGCCATCAACTACTAGCTAACTATGGCTACACCTTC.

This clonotype was seen more than once but under ten times. The chain couples TRBV5-1 to TRBJ2-4; 11 nucleotides match TRBD1. V trimming: 0 bases; J trimming: 2 bases; junction bases outside the gene matches: 4. Germline values: CDR1 SGHRS, CDR2 YFSETQ. The CDR3 totals 17 residues. CDR3 in DNA: TGCGCCAGCAGCTTGGGGGACAGGGGGACCACCAAAAACATTCAGTACTTC. Translation gives CASSLGDRGTTKNIQYF. The full variable domain, with the rest looked up from reference TRBV5-1 and TRBJ2-4, is KAGVTQTPRYLIKTRGQQVTLSCSPISGHRSVSWYQQTPGQGLQFLFEYFSETQRNKGNFPGRFSGRQFSNSRSEMNVSTLELGDSALYLCASSLGDRGTTKNIQYFGAGTRLSVL.

This clonotype was picked up a small number of times. V gene TRBV27 combines with J gene TRBJ2-7; 9 bases agree with TRBD1. V shed 2 bases, J shed 4 bases, and the junction held 6 bases outside the gene matches. Germline values: CDR1 MNHEY, CDR2 SMNVEV (reference sequence). This CDR3 has 15 amino acids. CDR3 in amino acids: CASSLSGTGIYEQYF. The CDR3 nucleotides are TGTGCCAGCAGTTTAAGTGGGACAGGGATTTACGAGCAGTACTTC.

This clonotype was found many times. This chain joins TRBV9 and TRBJ2-1, with TRBD2 as a possible D gene (5 bases). This CDR3 contains 16 residues. The V gene's germline CDR1 is SGDLS and CDR2 YYNGEE. V lost 0 bases to trimming and J lost 9 bases, with 19 bases between them. CDR3 sequence (DNA): TGTGCCAGCAGCGTAGTACGGGGAAGACGGAAATCTGAGCAGTTCTTC. The encoded protein is CASSVVRGRRKSEQFF.

There are many counts of this clonotype. The chain employs TRBV7-8 and TRBJ2-5; D may be TRBD1 (5 bases). The CDR3 contains 16 residues. Germline V gene data show CDR1 as SGHVS and CDR2 as FQNEAQ. V gave up 0 bases and J gave up 5 bases, with 16 bases separating them. This chain's CDR3 is CASSLAEQGPRETQYF. CDR3 in DNA: TGTGCCAGCAGCTTAGCGGAGCAGGGTCCGAGGGAGACCCAGTACTTC.

A few counts support this clonotype. The J gene is TRBJ2-7, the V gene TRBV10-3, with 13 bases matching TRBD2. Looked up from germline, CDR1 is ENHRY and CDR2 is SYGVKD. The CDR3 length is 17 residues. Unmatched junction bases numbered 8, after V lost 4 bases and J lost 2 bases. CDR3 residues: CAISGTSGGDTTYEQYF. The CDR3 nucleotides are TGTGCCATCAGTGGGACTAGCGGGGGAGATACCACCTACGAGCAGTACTTC.

This clonotype was picked up many times. In DNA, the CDR3 is TGTGCCATCAGTGATCCGGGTGGCTATGGCTACACCTTC. It specifies CAISDPGGYGYTF. The chain couples TRBV10-3 to TRBJ1-2; D gene ambiguous. The CDR3 has 13 amino acids. Germline assignment: CDR1 ENHRY and CDR2 SYGVKD. The V end lost 3 bases, the J end lost 4 bases, and 9 bases lay between the germline ends.

The chain has TRBV5-6 and TRBJ2-7; D remains ambiguous. The CDR3 runs to 12 residues. V dropped 3 bases and J dropped 3 bases, with 7 bases sitting between them. The germline V gene has CDR1 SGHDT and CDR2 YYEEEE. CDR3 nucleotide sequence: TGTGCCAGCAGCTCGTACCTCTACGAGCAGTACTTC. Protein product: CASSSYLYEQYF. The whole variable domain, filled in from reference TRBV5-6 and TRBJ2-7, reads DAGVTQSPTHLIKTRGQQVTLRCSPKSGHDTVSWYQQALGQGPQFIFQYYEEEERQRGNFPDRFSGHQFPNYSSELNVNALLLGDSALYLCASSSYLYEQYFGPGTRLTVT.

This clonotype has only a few counts. The rearrangement joins TRBV12-3 or TRBV12-4 to TRBJ2-6; 8 positions match TRBD1. This CDR3 spans 20 amino acids. After removal of 7 bases from V and 0 bases from J, the junction contained 17 bases not matched to a gene. CDR3 residues: CASIDGQGGFSGSGANVLTF. In nucleotides, the CDR3 is TGTGCCAGCATTGATGGACAGGGCGGCTTCTCGGGCTCTGGGGCCAACGTCCTGACTTTC.

CDR3 protein: CASSFVDRAYGYTF. As DNA, the CDR3 is TGTGCCAGCAGTTTTGTCGACAGAGCTTATGGCTACACCTTC. The V gene is TRBV28, the J gene TRBJ1-2; tentatively, D is TRBD1 (5 bases). Deletions cut 3 bases from V and 5 bases from J, with 13 bases between. The CDR3 sequence is 14 residues long. Germline CDR1 is MDHEN and CDR2 is SYDVKM.

The chain recombines TRBV4-2 with TRBJ2-2; a possible D gene is TRBD1 (5 bases). The CDR3 totals 17 residues. The germline V gene encodes CDR1 LGHNA and CDR2 YNFKEQ. V shed 0 bases and J shed 2 bases, with 13 bases lying between them. The DNA of the CDR3 is TGTGCCAGCAGCCAAGAGTTTGGCAGGGTTAACACCGGGGAGCTGTTTTTT. Translating gives CASSQEFGRVNTGELFF.

The chain carries TRBV29-1 and TRBJ2-1; 7 nucleotides line up with TRBD2. From germline, CDR1 is SQVTM and CDR2 ANQGSEA. V gave up 3 bases and J gave up 13 bases; unmatched junction bases: 9. The CDR3 loop spans 12 amino acids. In DNA form, the CDR3 reads TGCAGCGTTGATTGGTGGGAGGGAGAACAGTTCTTC. Its protein product is CSVDWWEGEQFF.

This clonotype turned up a few times. This rearrangement joins TRBV9 to TRBJ1-1; D perhaps matches TRBD1 (5 bases). The CDR3 covers 14 residues. V was shortened by 2 bases and J by 2 bases, with 10 bases between the two germline ends. Germline V gene sequence: CDR1 SGDLS, CDR2 YYNGEE. Here the CDR3 reads CASSVLTANTEAFF. CDR3 sequence (DNA): TGTGCCAGCAGCGTTTTGACAGCTAACACTGAAGCTTTCTTT.